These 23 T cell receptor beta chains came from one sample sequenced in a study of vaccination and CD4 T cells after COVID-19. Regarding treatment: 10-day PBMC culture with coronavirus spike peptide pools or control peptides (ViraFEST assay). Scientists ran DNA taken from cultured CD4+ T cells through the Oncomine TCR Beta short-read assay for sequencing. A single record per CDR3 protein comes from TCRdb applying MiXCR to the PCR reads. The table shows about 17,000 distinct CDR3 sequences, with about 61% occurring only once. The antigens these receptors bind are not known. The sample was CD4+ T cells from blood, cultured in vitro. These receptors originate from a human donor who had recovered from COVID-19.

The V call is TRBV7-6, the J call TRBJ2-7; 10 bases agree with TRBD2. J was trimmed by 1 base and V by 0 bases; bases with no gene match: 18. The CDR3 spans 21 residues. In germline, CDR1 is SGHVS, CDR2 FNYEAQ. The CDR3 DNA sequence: TGTGCCAGCAGCTTAGCAGTGGGTGACGTAGCGGGAGGAGTAGGGTCCTACGAGCAGTACTTC. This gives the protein CASSLAVGDVAGGVGSYEQYF. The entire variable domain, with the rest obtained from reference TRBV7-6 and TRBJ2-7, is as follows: GAGVSQSPRYKVTKRGQDVALRCDPISGHVSLYWYRQALGQGPEFLTYFNYEAQQDKSGLPNDRFSAERPEGSISTLTIQRTEQRDSAMYRCASSLAVGDVAGGVGSYEQYFGPGTRLTVT.

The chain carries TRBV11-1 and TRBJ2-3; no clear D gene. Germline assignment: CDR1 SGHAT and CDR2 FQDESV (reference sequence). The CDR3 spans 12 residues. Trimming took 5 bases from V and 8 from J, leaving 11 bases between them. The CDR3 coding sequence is TGTGCCAGCAGCCCCCCCGTGGGTACGCAGTATTTT. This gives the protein CASSPPVGTQYF.

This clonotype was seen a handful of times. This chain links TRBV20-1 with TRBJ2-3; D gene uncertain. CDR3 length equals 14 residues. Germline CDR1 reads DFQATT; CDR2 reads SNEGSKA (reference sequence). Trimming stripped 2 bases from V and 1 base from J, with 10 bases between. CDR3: CSARSSRGTDTQYF. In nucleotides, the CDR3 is TGCAGTGCTAGATCTAGTCGAGGCACAGATACGCAGTATTTT.

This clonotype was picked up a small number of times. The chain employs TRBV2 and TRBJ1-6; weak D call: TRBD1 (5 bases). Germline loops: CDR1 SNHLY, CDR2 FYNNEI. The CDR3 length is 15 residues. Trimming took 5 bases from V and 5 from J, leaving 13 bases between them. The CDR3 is CASSPQASDNSPLHF. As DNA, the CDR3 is TGTGCCAGCAGTCCACAGGCTTCAGATAATTCACCCCTCCACTTT. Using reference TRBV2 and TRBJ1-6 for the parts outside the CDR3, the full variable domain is EPEVTQTPSHQVTQMGQEVILRCVPISNHLYFYWYRQILGQKVEFLVSFYNNEISEKSEIFDDQFSVERPDGSNFTLKIRSTKLEDSAMYFCASSPQASDNSPLHFGNGTRLTVT.

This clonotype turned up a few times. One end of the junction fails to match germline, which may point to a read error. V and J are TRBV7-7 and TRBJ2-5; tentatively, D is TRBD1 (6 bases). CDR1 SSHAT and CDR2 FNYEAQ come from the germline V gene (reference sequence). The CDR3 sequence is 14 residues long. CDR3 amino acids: CASSLGQTQETQYF. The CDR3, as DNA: TGTGCTAGCAGCTTAGGACAGACACAAGAGACCCAGTACTTC.

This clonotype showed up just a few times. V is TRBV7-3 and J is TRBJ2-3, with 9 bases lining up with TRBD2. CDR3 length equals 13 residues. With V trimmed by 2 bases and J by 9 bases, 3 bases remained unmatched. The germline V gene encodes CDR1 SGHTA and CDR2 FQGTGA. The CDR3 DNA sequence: TGTGCCAGCAGCTTAGGAACTAGCGGGACGCAGTATTTT. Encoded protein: CASSLGTSGTQYF.

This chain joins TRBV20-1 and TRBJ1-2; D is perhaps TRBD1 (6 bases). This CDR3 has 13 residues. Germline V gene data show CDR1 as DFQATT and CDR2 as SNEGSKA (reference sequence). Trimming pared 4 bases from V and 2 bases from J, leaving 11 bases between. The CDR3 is CSAISQGNYGYTF. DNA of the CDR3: TGCAGTGCTATCAGTCAGGGGAACTATGGCTACACCTTC.

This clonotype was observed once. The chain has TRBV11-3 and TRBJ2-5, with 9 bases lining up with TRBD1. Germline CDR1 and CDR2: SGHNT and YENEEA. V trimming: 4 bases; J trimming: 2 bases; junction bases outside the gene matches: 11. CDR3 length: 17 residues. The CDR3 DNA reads TGTGCCAGCAGCTGGGGGACAGGGAACCGTATGCAAGAGACCCAGTACTTC. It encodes CASSWGTGNRMQETQYF.

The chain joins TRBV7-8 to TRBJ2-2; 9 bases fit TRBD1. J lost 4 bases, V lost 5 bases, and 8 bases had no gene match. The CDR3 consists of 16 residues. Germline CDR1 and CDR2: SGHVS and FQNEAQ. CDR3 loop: CASSRQGGFSTGELFF. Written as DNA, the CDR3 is TGTGCCAGCAGCAGACAGGGGGGTTTTAGCACCGGGGAGCTGTTTTTT.

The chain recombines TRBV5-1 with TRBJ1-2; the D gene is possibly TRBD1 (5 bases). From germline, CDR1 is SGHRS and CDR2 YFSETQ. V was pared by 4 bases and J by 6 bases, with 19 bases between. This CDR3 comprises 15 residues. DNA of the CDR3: TGCGCCAGCAGCCGACCTGACACTGGGACGGATGGCTACACCTTC. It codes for CASSRPDTGTDGYTF.

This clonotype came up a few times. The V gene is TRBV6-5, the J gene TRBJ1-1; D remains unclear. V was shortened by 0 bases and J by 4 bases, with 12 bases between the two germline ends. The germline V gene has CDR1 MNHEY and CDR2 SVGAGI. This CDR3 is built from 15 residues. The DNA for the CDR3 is TGTGCCAGCAGTTACTCAGCCCGGGTTGGCACTGAAGCTTTCTTT. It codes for CASSYSARVGTEAFF.

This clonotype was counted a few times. The DNA of the CDR3 is TGTGCCAGCAGTTACTCGAACGGGGGCGGCTATGGCTACACCTTC. It codes for CASSYSNGGGYGYTF. The rearrangement uses TRBV6-2 or TRBV6-3 and TRBJ1-2; D is possibly TRBD1 (6 bases). This CDR3 is 15 amino acids long. The V gene lost 0 bases and the J gene lost 4 bases, with 12 bases spanning the gap. Germline CDR1 and CDR2: MNHEY and SVGEGT.

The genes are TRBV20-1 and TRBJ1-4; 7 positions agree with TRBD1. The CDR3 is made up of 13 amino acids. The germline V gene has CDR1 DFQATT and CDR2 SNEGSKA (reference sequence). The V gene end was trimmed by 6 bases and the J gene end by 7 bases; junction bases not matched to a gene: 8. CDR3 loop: CSASQGGGEKLFF. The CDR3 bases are TGCAGTGCCTCCCAGGGGGGCGGTGAAAAACTGTTTTTT.

The CDR3 loop is CSARPRRAPGNTIYF. The CDR3, as DNA: TGCAGTGCTAGACCCCGCCGGGCCCCTGGAAACACCATATATTTT. The rearrangement links TRBV20-1 to TRBJ1-3; D ambiguous. The CDR3 has 15 residues. V dropped 2 bases and J dropped 2 bases, with 13 bases sitting between them. Germline assignment: CDR1 DFQATT and CDR2 SNEGSKA (reference sequence).

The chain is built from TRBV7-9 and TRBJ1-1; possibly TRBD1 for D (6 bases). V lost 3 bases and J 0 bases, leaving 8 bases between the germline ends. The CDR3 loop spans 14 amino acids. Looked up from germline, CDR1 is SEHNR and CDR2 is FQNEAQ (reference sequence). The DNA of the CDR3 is TGTGCCAGCAGCTTTGACAGGTTGAACACTGAAGCTTTCTTT. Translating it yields CASSFDRLNTEAFF.

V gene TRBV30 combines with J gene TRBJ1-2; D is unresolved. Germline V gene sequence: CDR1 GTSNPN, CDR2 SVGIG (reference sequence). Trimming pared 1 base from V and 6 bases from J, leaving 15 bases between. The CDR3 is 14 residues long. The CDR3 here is CAWSATVFSDGYTF. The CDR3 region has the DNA TGTGCCTGGAGTGCCACAGTTTTCTCGGATGGCTACACCTTC.

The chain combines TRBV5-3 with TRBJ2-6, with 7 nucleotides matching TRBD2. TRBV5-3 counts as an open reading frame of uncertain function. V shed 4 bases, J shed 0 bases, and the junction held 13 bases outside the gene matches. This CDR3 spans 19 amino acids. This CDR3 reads CARSTRGGASASGANVLTF. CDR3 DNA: TGTGCCAGAAGCACCCGGGGAGGGGCGTCAGCCTCTGGGGCCAACGTCCTGACTTTC.

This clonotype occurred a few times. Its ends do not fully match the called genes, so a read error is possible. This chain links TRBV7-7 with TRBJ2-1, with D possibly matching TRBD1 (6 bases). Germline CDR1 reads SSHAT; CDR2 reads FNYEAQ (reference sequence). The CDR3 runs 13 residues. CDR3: CASSPDRYNEQFF. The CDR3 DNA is TGTGCTAGCAGCCCGGACAGATACAATGAGCAGTTCTTC.

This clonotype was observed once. The CDR3 region is CASSAAGTYAGNTIYF. The DNA of the CDR3 is TGTGCCAGCAGCGCCGCGGGGACATACGCTGGAAACACCATATATTTT. The chain joins TRBV7-9 to TRBJ1-3; possibly TRBD1 for D (6 bases). Germline V gives CDR1 SEHNR, CDR2 FQNEAQ (reference sequence). CDR3 length: 16 residues. Between the trimmed V and J ends, which lost 5 bases and 2 bases, there was a span of 16 bases.

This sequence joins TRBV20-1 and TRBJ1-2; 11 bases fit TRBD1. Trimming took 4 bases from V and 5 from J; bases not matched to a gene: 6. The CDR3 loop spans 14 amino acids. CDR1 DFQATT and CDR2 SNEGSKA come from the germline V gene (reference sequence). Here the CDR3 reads CSATGTGGAYGYTF. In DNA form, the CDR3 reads TGCAGTGCTACCGGGACAGGGGGAGCTTATGGCTACACCTTC.

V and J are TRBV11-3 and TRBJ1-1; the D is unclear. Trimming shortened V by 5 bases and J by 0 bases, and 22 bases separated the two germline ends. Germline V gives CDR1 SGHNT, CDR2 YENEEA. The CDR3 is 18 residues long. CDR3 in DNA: TGTGCCAGCAGCCGCCAAGGTTCGTGGGGAGAAATGAACACTGAAGCTTTCTTT. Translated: CASSRQGSWGEMNTEAFF.

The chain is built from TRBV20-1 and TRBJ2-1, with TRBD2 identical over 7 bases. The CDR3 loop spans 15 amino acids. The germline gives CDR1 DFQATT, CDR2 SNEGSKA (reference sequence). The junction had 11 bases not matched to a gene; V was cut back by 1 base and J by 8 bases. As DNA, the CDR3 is TGCAGTGCTAGAGGACTAGCCCCGGTCGTCGATGAGCAGTTCTTC. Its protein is CSARGLAPVVDEQFF.

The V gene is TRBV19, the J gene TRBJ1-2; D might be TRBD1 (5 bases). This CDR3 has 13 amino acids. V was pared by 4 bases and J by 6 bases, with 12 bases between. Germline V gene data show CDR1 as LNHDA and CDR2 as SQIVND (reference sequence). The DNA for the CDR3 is TGTGCCAGTAGTACGGGACCTATACATGGCTACACCTTC. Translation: CASSTGPIHGYTF.